Sequencing of this T cell receptor (beta chain) was carried out in a study of post-analysis software for immune sequencing data (dated by TCRdb to 2015 to 2017). As for the study more broadly: Disease courses on record covered relapsing-remitting, secondary progressive and progressive-relapsing multiple sclerosis, though some patients had no subtype annotation. Patient repertoires were compared against roughly 12 previously published healthy control repertoires from donors aged about 6 to 26 years. A subset of samples was prepared in parallel using single-end sample barcoding, then pooled and co-amplified after Illumina adapter ligation. Beyond this particular receptor, the publication reports: Significantly higher frequencies in patients than in controls were found for about five TRBV segments, including TRBV5-6, TRBV5-1 and TRBV20-1. Direct clustering with F measure revealed strong co-clustering of samples prepared in the same batch, which led to a batch-effect correction. Normalized Chao1 diversity was significantly lower in multiple sclerosis patients than controls, suggesting substantial peripheral T-cell clonal expansion. The control group was slightly older than the multiple sclerosis patient group.

Library preparation used PCR. The instrument given in TCRdb is Illumina HiSeq 2500. To reduce PCR and sequencing biases, unique molecular identifiers were built into the TCR beta cDNA libraries. Every 1 to 10 million input T cells yielded 500,000 or so cDNA molecules, meaning each molecule approximated one T cell. The patient libraries were prepared and sequenced with the same protocol used for the earlier healthy control dataset. Samples belonging to the same batch were prepared together, multiplexed and sequenced on a shared HiSeq lane. Processing in the source paper ran as follows. MIGEC was used to process the raw barcoded reads, and molecular identifier groups with only a single read were discarded before consensus assembly and CDR3 extraction. Clonotype tables were post-analysed with VDJtools, normalizing diversity by down-sampling all datasets to the smallest sample size. Repertoire overlap clustering matched CDR3 amino acid but not nucleotide sequences to correct batch-related cross-sample contamination. The raw public reads went through TCRdb reprocessing: fastp at Q25, MiXCR clone calling, in-frame beta chains kept. Each entry is one CDR3 protein sequence, shown with its most common DNA and genes. Here the V and J calls rest on TCRdb's processing, not on the authors' analysis. This sample is represented by fewer than 900,000 distinct CDR3 sequences; 46% of them were singletons. The ten largest clones represent roughly 4.4% of the sample.

Taken from the germline V gene (reference sequence), the CDR1 and CDR2 loops are MNHNY and SVGAGI. The germline ends are 15 bases apart after V is trimmed by 3 bases and J by 4 bases. The CDR3 goes from the cysteine to the phenylalanine over 15 residues. Only the CDR3 DNA stays, 45 bases, in frame from base 1. This clonotype was seen only a few times. No antigen is known for it. No clone much larger than this one lies a single base away; base qualities are absent. To demonstrate the VDJtools post-analysis software, TCR beta repertoires were profiled from the peripheral blood of about 13 young patients with multiple sclerosis. The multiple sclerosis patients were children and adolescents between 6 and 15 years of age.

Sequencing was carried out using blood. This clonotype was sampled from a girl aged 10 to 17 with multiple sclerosis. The chain joins TRBV6-6 to TRBJ2-5, with an unclear D gene assignment. Here is the DNA: TGTGCCAGCAGTTATGTACAGTTACGACTAGAGACCCAGTACTTC. Translated, it reads CASSYVQLRLETQYF.